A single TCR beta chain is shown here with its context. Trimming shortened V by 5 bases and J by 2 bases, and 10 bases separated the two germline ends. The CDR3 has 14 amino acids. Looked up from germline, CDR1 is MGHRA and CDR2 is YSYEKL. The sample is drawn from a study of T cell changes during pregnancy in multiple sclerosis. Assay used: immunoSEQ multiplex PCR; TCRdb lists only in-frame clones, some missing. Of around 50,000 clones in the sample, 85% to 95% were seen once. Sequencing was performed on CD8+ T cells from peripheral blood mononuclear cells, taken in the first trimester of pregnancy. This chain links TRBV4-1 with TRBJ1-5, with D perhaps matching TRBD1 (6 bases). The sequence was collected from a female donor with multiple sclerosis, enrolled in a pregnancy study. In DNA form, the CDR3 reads TGCGCCAGCAGCGACGCAGGGGGCAATCAGCCCCAGCATTTT. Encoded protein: CASSDAGGNQPQHF.